This is a list of T cell receptor beta chains from one sample in a study of cytotoxic CD8 clonotypes in ibrutinib-treated CLL. The assay was immunoSEQ multiplex PCR, and TCRdb's table has in-frame clones only and misses some. The table has about 50,000 clones, around four fifths seen once. The sample was PBMCs, taken after 24 months of ibrutinib treatment. These receptors all stem from a human donor with chronic lymphocytic leukemia. Each CDR3 is given with its conserved first and last residue. D genes are given only for firm matches. Rows may omit the clone size; those that give it use once, few, many or a size class.

CDR3 DNA: TGCGCCAGCAGTGGGGCTTTGCAGCTGAACACTGAAGCTTTCTTT
CDR3 protein: CASSGALQLNTEAFF
clone size: NA
V gene: TRBV10-2
J gene: TRBJ1-1
D gene: NA

CDR3 DNA: TGCGCCAGCAGTGACCCCAATCAGCCCCAGCATTTT
CDR3 protein: CASSDPNQPQHF
clone size: NA
V gene: TRBV10-1
J gene: TRBJ1-5
D gene: NA

CDR3 DNA: TGTGCCAGCAGTCCTTTGGGGGGCCCCTACAATGAGCAGTTCTTC
CDR3 protein: CASSPLGGPYNEQFF
clone size: once
V gene: TRBV11-2
J gene: TRBJ2-1
D gene: NA

CDR3 DNA: TGTGCCAGCAGTGTCCCGGGACTAATCACAGATACGCAGTATTTT
CDR3 protein: CASSVPGLITDTQYF
clone size: NA
V gene: TRBV5-5
J gene: TRBJ2-3
D gene: TRBD2

CDR3 DNA: TGTGCCAGCAGCTTAGGGGCTCCGGTCGGTAATGAAAAACTGTTTTTT
CDR3 protein: CASSLGAPVGNEKLFF
clone size: NA
V gene: TRBV7-9
J gene: TRBJ1-4
D gene: NA

CDR3 DNA: TGTGCCAGCAGTTCATCCCGGGGTCTAAAAGAGACCCAGTACTTC
CDR3 protein: CASSSSRGLKETQYF
clone size: NA
V gene: TRBV28
J gene: TRBJ2-5
D gene: NA

CDR3 DNA: TGTGCCAGCAGCAAAGGAAAAGGGTGGGATACGCAGTATTTT
CDR3 protein: CASSKGKGWDTQYF
clone size: once
V gene: TRBV21-1
J gene: TRBJ2-3
D gene: NA

CDR3 DNA: TGTGCCAGCAGCCGCCACACCGGGGAGCTGTTTTTT
CDR3 protein: CASSRHTGELFF
clone size: NA
V gene: TRBV7-9
J gene: TRBJ2-2
D gene: NA

CDR3 DNA: TGCGCCAGCAGCCAGAGACTAGCGGAGCTTTATGAGCAGTTCTTC
CDR3 protein: CASSQRLAELYEQFF
clone size: NA
V gene: TRBV4-1
J gene: TRBJ2-1
D gene: TRBD2

CDR3 DNA: TGTGCCAGCATCGACAGGAATGAAGCTTTCTTT
CDR3 protein: CASIDRNEAFF
clone size: NA
V gene: TRBV28
J gene: TRBJ1-1
D gene: NA

CDR3 DNA: TGTGCCAGCAGCTTAGATGGCGGCCGTGCCGGTGCCTACGAGCAGTACTTC
CDR3 protein: CASSLDGGRAGAYEQYF
clone size: NA
V gene: TRBV7-6
J gene: TRBJ2-7
D gene: NA

CDR3 DNA: TGTGCCAGTAGTATTGGGGGCAGGGGCGGCTATGGCTACACCTTC
CDR3 protein: CASSIGGRGGYGYTF
clone size: NA
V gene: TRBV19
J gene: TRBJ1-2
D gene: NA

CDR3 DNA: TGTGCCAGCAGTGAAGGTGAATTGGGGGGAAGGTATGGCTACACCTTC
CDR3 protein: CASSEGELGGRYGYTF
clone size: few
V gene: TRBV25-1
J gene: TRBJ1-2
D gene: NA

CDR3 DNA: TGTGCCAGTAGTCAAAGACTAGCGGGAGCCACCGGGGAGCTGTTTTTT
CDR3 protein: CASSQRLAGATGELFF
clone size: NA
V gene: TRBV19
J gene: TRBJ2-2
D gene: TRBD2